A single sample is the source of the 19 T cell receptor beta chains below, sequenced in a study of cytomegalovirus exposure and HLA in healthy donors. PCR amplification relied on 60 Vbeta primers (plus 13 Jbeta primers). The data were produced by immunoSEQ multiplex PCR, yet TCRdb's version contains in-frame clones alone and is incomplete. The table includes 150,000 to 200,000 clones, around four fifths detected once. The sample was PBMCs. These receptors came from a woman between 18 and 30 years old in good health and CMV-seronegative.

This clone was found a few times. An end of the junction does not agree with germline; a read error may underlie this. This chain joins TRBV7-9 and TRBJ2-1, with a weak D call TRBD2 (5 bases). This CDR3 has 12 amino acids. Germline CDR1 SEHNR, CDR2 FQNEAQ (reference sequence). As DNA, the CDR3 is TGTTCCAGCAGCTTAGCGCAAGCTGAGCAGTTCTTC. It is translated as CSSSLAQAEQFF.

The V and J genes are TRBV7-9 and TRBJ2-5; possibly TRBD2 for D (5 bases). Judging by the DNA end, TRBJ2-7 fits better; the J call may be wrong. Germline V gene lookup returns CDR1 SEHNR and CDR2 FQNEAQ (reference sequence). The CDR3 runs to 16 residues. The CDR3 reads CASSPVGGPESYEQYF. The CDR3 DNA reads TGTGCCAGCAGCCCTGTTGGCGGGCCTGAGAGTTACGAGCAGTACTTC.

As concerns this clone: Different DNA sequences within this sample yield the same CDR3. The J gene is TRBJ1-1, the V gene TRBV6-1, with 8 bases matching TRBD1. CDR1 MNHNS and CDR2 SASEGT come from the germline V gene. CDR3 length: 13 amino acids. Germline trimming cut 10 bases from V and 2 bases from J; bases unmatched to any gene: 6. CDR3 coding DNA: TGTGCCACCGCGGACAGGGCCAACACTGAAGCTTTCTTT. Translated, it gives CATADRANTEAFF.

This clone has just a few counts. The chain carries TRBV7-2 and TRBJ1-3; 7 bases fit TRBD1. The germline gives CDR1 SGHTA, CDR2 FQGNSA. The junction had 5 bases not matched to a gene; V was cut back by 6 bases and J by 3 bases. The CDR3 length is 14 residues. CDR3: CASREQGRGNTIYF. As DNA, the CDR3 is TGTGCCAGCAGGGAACAGGGGCGTGGAAACACCATATATTTT.

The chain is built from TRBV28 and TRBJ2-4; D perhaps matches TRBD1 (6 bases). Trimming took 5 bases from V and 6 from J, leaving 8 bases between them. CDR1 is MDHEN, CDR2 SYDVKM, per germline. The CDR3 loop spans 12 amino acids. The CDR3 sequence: CASSPQGNIQYF. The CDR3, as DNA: TGTGCCAGCAGTCCACAGGGAAACATTCAGTACTTC.

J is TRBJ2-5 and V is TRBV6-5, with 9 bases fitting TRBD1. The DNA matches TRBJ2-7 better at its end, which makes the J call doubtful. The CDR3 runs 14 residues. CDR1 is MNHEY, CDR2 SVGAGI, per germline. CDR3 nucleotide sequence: TGTGCCAGCGGGACAGGGAAAAGGTCCTACGAGCAGTACTTC. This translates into CASGTGKRSYEQYF.

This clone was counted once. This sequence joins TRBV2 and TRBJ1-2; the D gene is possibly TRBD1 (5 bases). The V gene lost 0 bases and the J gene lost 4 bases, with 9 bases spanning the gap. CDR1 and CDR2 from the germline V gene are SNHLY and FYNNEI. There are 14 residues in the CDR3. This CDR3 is CASSEAGLVYGYTF. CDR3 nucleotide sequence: TGTGCCAGCAGTGAAGCGGGGCTCGTCTATGGCTACACCTTC.

CDR3 region: CASSLLASGGRATDTQYF. The CDR3 DNA reads TGTGCCAGCAGTTTATTGGCTAGCGGGGGGAGAGCCACAGATACGCAGTATTTT. The V gene is TRBV27, the J gene TRBJ2-3, with 11 bases fitting TRBD2. The CDR3 contains 18 residues. CDR1 and CDR2 (germline): MNHEY, SMNVEV (reference sequence). V shed 1 base and J 2 bases; nucleotides not matched to a gene: 8.

The CDR3 sequence: CASIPGRIGYTF. For the CDR3, the DNA is TGCGCCAGCATCCCAGGGAGGATTGGCTACACCTTC. The chain couples TRBV10-1 to TRBJ1-2; D is possibly TRBD1 (5 bases). In germline, CDR1 is WNHNN, CDR2 SYGVQD (reference sequence). The CDR3 loop spans 12 amino acids. V lost 7 bases to trimming and J lost 7 bases, with 13 bases between them.

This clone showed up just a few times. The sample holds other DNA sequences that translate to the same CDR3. Here the CDR3 DNA reads TGTGCCAGCAGCCTTTACACAGATACGCAGTATTTT. Protein product: CASSLYTDTQYF. The J gene is TRBJ2-3, the V gene TRBV7-2; no firm D call. This CDR3 has 12 residues. V gave up 5 bases and J gave up 2 bases, with 5 bases separating them. Germline lookup yields CDR1 SGHTA and CDR2 FQGNSA. Looking up the rest from reference TRBV7-2 and TRBJ2-3 gives the full variable domain: GAGVSQSPSNKVTEKGKDVELRCDPISGHTALYWYRQSLGQGLEFLIYFQGNSAPDKSGLPSDRFSAERTGGSVSTLTIQRTQQEDSAVYLCASSLYTDTQYFGPGTRLTVL.

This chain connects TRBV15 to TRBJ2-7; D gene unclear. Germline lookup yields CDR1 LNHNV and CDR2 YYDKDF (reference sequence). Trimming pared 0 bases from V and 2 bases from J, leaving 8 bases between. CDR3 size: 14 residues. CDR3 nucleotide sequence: TGTGCCACCAGCAGAGAGTTCGCAGCCTACGAGCAGTACTTC. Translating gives CATSREFAAYEQYF.

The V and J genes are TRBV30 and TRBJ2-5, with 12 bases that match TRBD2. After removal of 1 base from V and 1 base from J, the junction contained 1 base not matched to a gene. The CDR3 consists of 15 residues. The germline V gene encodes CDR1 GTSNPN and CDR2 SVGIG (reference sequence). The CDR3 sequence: CAWSEGLAGQETQYF. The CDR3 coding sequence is TGTGCCTGGAGTGAGGGACTAGCGGGCCAAGAGACCCAGTACTTC.

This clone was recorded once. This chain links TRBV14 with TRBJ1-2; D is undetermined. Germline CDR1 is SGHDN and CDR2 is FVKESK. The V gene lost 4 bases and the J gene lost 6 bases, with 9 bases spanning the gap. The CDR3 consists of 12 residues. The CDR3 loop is CASSRLGNGYTF. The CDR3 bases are TGTGCCAGCAGCCGTCTCGGGAATGGCTACACCTTC.

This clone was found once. CDR3 nucleotides: TGTGCCAGCAGCCCCCAAACAGGGACAGATACGCAGTATTTT. This sequence encodes CASSPQTGTDTQYF. The chain employs TRBV7-8 and TRBJ2-3, with D possibly being TRBD1 (6 bases). CDR3 length: 14 residues. V shed 5 bases and J shed 3 bases, with 12 bases lying between them. Germline CDR1 SGHVS, CDR2 FQNEAQ.

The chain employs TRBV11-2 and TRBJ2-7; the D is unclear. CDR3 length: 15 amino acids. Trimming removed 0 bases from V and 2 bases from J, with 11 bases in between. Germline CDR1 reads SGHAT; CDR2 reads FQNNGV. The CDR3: CASSLDRFRTYEQYF. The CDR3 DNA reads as TGTGCCAGCAGCTTAGATCGGTTTCGTACCTACGAGCAGTACTTC.

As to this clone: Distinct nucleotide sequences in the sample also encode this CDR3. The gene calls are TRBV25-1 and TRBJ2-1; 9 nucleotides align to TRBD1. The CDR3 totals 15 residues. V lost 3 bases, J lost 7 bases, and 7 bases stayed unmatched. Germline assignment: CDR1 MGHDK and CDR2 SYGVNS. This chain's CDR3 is CASSEERQGGNEQFF. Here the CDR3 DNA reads TGTGCCAGCAGTGAGGAACGACAGGGGGGGAATGAGCAGTTCTTC. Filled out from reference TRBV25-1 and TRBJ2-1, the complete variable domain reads EADIYQTPRYLVIGTGKKITLECSQTMGHDKMYWYQQDPGMELHLIHYSYGVNSTEKGDLSSESTVSRIRTEHFPLTLESARPSHTSQYLCASSEERQGGNEQFFGPGTRLTVL.

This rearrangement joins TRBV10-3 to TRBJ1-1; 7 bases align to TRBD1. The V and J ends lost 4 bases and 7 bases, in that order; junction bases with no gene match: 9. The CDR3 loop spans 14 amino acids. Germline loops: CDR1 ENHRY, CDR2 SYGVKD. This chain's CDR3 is CAISANRGGDEAFF. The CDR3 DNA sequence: TGTGCCATCAGTGCAAACAGGGGTGGTGATGAAGCTTTCTTT.

The CDR3 bases are TGCAGCGCCCGGTCCACTGAAGCTTTCTTT. This encodes CSARSTEAFF. V usage is TRBV29-1 and J usage is TRBJ1-1; no clear D gene. CDR1 and CDR2 (germline): SQVTM, ANQGSEA. The ends were cut back, 7 bases at V and 4 bases at J, with 7 bases in the middle. This CDR3 contains 10 residues. The variable domain in full, completed from reference TRBV29-1 and TRBJ1-1, reads SAVISQKPSRDICQRGTSLTIQCQVDSQVTMMFWYRQQPGQSLTLIATANQGSEATYESGFVIDKFPISRPNLTFSTLTVSNMSPEDSSIYLCSARSTEAFFGQGTRLTVV.

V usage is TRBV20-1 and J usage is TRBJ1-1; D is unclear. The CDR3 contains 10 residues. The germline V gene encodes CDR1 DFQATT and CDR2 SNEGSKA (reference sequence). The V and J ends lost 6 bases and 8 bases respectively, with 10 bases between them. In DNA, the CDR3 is TGCAGTGCCGCCGGGTTCGAAGCTTTCTTT. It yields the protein CSAAGFEAFF.